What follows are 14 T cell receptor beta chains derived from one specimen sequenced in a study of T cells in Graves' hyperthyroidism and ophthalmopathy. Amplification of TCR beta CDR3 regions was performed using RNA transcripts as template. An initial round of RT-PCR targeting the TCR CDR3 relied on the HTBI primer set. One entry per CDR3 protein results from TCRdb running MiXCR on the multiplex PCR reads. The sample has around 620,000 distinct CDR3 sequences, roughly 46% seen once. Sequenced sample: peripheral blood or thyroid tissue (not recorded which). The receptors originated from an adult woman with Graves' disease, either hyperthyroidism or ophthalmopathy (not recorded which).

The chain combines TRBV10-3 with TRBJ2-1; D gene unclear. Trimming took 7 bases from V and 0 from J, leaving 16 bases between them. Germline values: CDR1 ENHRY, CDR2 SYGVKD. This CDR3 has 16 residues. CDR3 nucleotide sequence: TGTGCCATCACCCCTGGCCCCCAGCTCTCCTACAATGAGCAGTTCTTC. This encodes CAITPGPQLSYNEQFF.

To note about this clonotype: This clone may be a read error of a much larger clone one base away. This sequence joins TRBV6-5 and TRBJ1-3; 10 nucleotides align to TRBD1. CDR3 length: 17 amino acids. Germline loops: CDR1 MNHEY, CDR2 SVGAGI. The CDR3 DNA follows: TGTACCAGCAGAAGTACCGGGACAGGGGCTCCTGGAAACACCATATATTTT. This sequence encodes CTSRSTGTGAPGNTIYF.

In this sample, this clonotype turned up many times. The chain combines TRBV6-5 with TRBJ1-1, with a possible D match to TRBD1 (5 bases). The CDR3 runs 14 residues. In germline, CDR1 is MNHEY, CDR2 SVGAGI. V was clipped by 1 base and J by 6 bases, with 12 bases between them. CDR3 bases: TGTGCCAGCAGTTACTTTACAGGAGGTGCTGAAGCTTTCTTT. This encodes CASSYFTGGAEAFF.

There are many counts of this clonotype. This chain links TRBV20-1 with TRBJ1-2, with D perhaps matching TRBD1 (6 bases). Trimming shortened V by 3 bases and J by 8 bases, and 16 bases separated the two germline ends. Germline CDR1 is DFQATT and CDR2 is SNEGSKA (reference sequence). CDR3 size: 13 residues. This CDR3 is CSASRGVTGGYTF. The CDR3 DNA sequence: TGCAGTGCTAGCAGGGGAGTTACCGGCGGCTACACCTTC.

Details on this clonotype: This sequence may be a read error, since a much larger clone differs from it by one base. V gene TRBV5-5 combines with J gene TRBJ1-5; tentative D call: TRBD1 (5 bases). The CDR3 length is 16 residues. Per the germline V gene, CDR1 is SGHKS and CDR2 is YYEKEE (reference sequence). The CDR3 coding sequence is TGTGCCAGCAATCAGGAGGGGATTTCTAGCAATCGGCCCCAGCATTTT. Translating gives CASNQEGISSNRPQHF.

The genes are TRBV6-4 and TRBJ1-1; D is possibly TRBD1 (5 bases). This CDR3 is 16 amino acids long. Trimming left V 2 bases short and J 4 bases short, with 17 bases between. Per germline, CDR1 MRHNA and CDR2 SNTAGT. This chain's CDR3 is CASSDLTVRTPTEAFF. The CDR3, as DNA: TGTGCCAGCAGTGACCTGACAGTAAGGACTCCCACTGAAGCTTTCTTT.

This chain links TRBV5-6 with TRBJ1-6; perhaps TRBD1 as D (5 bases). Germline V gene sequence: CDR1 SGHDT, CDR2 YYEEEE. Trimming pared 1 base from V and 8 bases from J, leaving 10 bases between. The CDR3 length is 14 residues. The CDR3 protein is CASSLRTQYSPLHF. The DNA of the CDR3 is TGTGCCAGCAGCTTGCGGACACAATATTCACCCCTCCACTTT.

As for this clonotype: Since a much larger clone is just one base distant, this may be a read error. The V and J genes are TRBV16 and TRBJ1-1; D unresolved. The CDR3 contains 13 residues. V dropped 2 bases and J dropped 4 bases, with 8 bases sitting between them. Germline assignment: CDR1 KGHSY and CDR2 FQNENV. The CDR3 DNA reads TGTGCCAGCAGCCAAGACCCCCCCACTGAAGCTTTCTTT. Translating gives CASSQDPPTEAFF.

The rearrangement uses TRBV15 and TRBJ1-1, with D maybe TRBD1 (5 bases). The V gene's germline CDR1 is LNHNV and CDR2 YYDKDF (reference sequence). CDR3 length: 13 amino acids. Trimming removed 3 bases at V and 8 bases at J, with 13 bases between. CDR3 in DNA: TGTGCCACCAGCAGGGGGGGGAACGGAGAAGCTTTCTTT. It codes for CATSRGGNGEAFF.

CDR3 sequence reads: CASSATGGLTEAFF. The CDR3 DNA follows: TGTGCCAGCAGTGCGACAGGGGGTTTAACTGAAGCTTTCTTT. The J gene is TRBJ1-1, the V gene TRBV2; 9 nucleotides align to TRBD1. The CDR3 totals 14 residues. Germline CDR1 reads SNHLY; CDR2 reads FYNNEI. Unmatched junction bases numbered 5, after V lost 4 bases and J lost 5 bases.

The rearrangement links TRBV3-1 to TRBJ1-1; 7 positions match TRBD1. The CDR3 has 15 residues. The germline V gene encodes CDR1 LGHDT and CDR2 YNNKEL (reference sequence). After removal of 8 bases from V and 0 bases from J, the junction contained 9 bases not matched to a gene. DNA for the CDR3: TGTGCCAGCTCGACAGGGCTTTTTATGAACACTGAAGCTTTCTTT. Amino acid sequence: CASSTGLFMNTEAFF.

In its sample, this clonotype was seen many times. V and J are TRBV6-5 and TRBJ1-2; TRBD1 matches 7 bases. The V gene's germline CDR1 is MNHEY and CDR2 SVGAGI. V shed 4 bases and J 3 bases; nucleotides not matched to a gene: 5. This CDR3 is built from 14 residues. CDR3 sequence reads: CASSSADRDYGYTF. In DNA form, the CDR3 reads TGTGCCAGCAGTTCCGCCGACAGGGACTATGGCTACACCTTC.

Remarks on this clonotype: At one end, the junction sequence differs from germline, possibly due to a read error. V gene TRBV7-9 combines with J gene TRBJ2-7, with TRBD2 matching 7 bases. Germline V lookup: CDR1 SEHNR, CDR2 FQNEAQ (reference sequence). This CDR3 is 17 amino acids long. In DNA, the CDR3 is TGCGCCAGCAGCCAAGATCCGGGGGGACGTGCCCCCGACGAGCAGTACTTC. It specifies CASSQDPGGRAPDEQYF.

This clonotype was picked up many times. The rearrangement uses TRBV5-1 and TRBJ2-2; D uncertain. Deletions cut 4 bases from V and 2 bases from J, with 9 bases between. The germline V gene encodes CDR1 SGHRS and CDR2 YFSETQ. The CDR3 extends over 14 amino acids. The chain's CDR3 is CASSPSTNTGELFF. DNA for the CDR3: TGCGCCAGCAGCCCGTCAACAAACACCGGGGAGCTGTTTTTT.